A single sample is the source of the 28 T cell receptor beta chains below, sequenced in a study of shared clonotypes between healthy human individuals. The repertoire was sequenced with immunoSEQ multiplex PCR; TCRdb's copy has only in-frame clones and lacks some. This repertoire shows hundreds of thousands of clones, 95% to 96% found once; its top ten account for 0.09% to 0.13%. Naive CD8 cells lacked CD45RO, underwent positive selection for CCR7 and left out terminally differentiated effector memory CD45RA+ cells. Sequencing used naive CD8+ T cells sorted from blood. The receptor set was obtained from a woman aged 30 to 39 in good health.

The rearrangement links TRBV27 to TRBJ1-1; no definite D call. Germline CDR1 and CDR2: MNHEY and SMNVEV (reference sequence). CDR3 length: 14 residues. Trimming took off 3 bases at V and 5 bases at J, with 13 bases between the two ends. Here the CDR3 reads CASSFSFSGTEAFF. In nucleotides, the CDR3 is TGTGCCAGCAGTTTTTCCTTCTCCGGGACTGAAGCTTTCTTT.

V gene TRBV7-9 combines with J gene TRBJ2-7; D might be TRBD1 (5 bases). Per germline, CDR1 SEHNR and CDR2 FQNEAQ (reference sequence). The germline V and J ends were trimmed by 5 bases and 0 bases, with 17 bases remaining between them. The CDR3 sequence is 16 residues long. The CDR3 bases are TGTGCCAGCAGCGGGCACAGGACGCTTAGCTCCTACGAGCAGTACTTC. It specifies CASSGHRTLSSYEQYF.

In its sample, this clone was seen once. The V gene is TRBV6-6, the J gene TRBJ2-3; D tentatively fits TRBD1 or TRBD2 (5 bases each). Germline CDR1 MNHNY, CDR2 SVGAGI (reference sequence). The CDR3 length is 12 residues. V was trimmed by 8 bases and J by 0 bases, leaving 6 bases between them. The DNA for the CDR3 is TGTGCCAGCGGGGACAGCACAGATACGCAGTATTTT. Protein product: CASGDSTDTQYF.

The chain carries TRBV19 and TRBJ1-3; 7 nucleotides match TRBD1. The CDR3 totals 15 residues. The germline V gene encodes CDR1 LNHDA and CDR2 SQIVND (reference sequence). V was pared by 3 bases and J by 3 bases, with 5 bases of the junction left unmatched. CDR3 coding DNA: TGTGCCAGTAGTATTTACAGGGGAGTTGGAAACACCATATATTTT. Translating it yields CASSIYRGVGNTIYF. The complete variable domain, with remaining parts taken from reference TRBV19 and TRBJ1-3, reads DGGITQSPKYLFRKEGQNVTLSCEQNLNHDAMYWYRQDPGQGLRLIYYSQIVNDFQKGDIAEGYSVSREKKESFPLTVTSAQKNPTAFYLCASSIYRGVGNTIYFGEGSWLTVV.

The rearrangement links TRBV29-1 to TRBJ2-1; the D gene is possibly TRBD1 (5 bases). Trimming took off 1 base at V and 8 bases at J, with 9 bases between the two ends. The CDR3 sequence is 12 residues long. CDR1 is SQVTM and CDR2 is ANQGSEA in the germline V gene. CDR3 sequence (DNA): TGCAGCGTTGAAGTAAGGACATATGAGCAGTTCTTC. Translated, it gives CSVEVRTYEQFF.

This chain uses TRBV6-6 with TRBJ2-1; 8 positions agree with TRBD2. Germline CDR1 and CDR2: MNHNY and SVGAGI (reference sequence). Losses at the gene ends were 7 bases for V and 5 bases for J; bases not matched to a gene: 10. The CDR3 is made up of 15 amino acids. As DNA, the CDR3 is TGTGCCAGCACCCAAACTAGCGGCTGGGACAATGAGCAGTTCTTC. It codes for CASTQTSGWDNEQFF.

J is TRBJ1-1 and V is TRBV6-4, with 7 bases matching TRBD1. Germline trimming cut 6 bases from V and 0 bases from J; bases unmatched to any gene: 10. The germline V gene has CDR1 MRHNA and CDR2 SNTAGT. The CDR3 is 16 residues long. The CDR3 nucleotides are TGTGCCAGCAGCGCCTTCCCGGGACAGATGAACACTGAAGCTTTCTTT. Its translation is CASSAFPGQMNTEAFF.

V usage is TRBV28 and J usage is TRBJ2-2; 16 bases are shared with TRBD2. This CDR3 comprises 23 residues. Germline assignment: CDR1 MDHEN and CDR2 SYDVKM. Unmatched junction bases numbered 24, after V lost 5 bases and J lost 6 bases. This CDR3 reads CASSPQQPGTSGRASLSAGELFF. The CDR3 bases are TGTGCCAGCAGTCCGCAGCAACCCGGGACTAGCGGGAGGGCCTCTCTTTCCGCCGGGGAGCTGTTTTTT. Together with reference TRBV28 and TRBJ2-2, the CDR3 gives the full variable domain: DVKVTQSSRYLVKRTGEKVFLECVQDMDHENMFWYRQDPGLGLRLIYFSYDVKMKEKGDIPEGYSVSREKKERFSLILESASTNQTSMYLCASSPQQPGTSGRASLSAGELFFGEGSRLTVL.

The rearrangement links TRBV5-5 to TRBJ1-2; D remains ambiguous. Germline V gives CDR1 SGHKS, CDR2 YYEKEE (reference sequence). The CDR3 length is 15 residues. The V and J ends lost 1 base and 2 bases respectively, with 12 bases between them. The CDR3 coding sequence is TGTGCCAGCAGCTTGTCGCCGTTTGACAACTATGGCTACACCTTC. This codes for CASSLSPFDNYGYTF.

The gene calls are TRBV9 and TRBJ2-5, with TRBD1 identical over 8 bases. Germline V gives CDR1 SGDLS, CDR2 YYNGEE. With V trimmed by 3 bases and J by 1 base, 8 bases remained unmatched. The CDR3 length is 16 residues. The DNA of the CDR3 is TGTGCCAGCAGCGGCTGGACAGGGCCCTTCCAAGAGACCCAGTACTTC. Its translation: CASSGWTGPFQETQYF.

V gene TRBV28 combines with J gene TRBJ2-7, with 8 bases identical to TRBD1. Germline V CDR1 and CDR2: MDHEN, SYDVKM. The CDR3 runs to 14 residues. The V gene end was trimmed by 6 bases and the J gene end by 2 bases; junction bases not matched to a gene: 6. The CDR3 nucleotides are TGTGCCAGCAGCAACCAGGGGGCGACCTACGAGCAGTACTTC. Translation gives CASSNQGATYEQYF.

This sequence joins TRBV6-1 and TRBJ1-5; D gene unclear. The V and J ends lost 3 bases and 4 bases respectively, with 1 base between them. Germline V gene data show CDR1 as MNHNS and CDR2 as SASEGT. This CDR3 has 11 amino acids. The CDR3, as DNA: TGTGCCAGCAGTGATAATCAGCCCCAGCATTTT. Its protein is CASSDNQPQHF.

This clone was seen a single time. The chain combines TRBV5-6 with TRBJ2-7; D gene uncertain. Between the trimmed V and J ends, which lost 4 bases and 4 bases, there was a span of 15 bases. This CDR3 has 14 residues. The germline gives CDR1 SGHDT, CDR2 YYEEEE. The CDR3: CASSQEISPYEQYF. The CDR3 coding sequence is TGTGCCAGCAGCCAGGAGATTTCGCCGTACGAGCAGTACTTC.

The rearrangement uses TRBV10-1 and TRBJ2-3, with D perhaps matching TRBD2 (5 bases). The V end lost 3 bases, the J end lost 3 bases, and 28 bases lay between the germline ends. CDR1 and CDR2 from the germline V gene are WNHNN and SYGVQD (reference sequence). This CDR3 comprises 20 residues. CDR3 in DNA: TGCGCCAGCAGTGAAACCCCCGAGGGAGCTGAGCACGGCCTGACAGATACGCAGTATTTT. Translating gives CASSETPEGAEHGLTDTQYF.

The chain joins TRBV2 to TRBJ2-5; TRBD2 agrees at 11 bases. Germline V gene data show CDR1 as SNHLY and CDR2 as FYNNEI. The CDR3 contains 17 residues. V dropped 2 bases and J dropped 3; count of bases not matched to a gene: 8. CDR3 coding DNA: TGTGCCAGCAGTGAACTTGGGACTAGCGGAGAAGAAGAGACCCAGTACTTC. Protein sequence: CASSELGTSGEEETQYF.

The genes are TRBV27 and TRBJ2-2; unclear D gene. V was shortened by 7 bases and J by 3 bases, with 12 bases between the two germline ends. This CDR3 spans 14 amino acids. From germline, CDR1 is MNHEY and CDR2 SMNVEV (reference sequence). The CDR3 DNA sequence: TGTGCCAGCACCCAACGGATTTACACCGGGGAGCTGTTTTTT. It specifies CASTQRIYTGELFF.

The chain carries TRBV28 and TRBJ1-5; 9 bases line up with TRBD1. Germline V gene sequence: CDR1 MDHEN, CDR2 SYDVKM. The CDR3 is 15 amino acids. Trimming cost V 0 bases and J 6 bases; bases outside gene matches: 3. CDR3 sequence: CASSLWGQGVQPQHF. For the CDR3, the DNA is TGTGCCAGCAGTTTATGGGGACAGGGAGTTCAGCCCCAGCATTTT.

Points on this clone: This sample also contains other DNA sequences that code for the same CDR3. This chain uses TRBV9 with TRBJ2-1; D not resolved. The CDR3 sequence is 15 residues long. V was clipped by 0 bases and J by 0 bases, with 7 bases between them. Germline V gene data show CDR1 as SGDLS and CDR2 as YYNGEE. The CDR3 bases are TGTGCCAGCAGCGTAGGTCGGAGCTCCTACAATGAGCAGTTCTTC. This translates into CASSVGRSSYNEQFF.

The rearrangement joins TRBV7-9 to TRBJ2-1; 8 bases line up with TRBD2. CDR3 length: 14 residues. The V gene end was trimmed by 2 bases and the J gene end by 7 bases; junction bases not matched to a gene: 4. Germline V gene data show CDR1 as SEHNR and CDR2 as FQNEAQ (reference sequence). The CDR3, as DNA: TGTGCCAGCAGCTTACTAGCGGGTACAAATGAGCAGTTCTTC. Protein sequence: CASSLLAGTNEQFF.

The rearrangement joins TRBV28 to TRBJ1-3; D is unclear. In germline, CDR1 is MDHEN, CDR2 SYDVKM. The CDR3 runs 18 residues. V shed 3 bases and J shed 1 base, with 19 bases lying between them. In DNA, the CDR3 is TGTGCCAGCAGTTTCCGCGGTGGAGGCCGCGCGTCTGGAAACACCATATATTTT. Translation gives CASSFRGGGRASGNTIYF.

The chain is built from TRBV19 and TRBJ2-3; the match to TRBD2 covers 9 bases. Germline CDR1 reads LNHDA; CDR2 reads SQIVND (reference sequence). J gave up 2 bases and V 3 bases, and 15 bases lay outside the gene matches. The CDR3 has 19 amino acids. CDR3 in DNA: TGTGCCAGTAGTATCGATCCCCAGGTAGCGGGAGCGTTCACAGATACGCAGTATTTT. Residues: CASSIDPQVAGAFTDTQYF.

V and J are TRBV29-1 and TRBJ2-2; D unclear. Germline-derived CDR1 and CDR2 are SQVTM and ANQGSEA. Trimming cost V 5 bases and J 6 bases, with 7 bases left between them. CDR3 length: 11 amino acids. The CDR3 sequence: CSVLSAGELFF. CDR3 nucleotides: TGCAGCGTTTTGTCCGCCGGGGAGCTGTTTTTT.

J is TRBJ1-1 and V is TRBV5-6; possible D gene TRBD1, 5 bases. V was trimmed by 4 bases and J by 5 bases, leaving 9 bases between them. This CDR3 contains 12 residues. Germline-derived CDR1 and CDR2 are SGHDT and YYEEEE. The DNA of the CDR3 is TGTGCCAGCAGCCCAGGGTTTACTGAAGCTTTCTTT. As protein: CASSPGFTEAFF.

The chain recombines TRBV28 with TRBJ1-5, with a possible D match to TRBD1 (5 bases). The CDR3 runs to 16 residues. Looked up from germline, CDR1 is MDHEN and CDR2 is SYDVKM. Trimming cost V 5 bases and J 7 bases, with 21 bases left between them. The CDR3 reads CASSDSPRGFKQPQHF. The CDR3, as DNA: TGTGCCAGCAGTGACTCTCCGCGGGGGTTCAAACAGCCCCAGCATTTT.

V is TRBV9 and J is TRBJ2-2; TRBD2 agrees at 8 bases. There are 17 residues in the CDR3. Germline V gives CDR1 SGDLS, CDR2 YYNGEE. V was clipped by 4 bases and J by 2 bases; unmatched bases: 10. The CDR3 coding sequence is TGTGCCAGCAGCACATCGCGGGAGGCCCTCAACACCGGGGAGCTGTTTTTT. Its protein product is CASSTSREALNTGELFF.

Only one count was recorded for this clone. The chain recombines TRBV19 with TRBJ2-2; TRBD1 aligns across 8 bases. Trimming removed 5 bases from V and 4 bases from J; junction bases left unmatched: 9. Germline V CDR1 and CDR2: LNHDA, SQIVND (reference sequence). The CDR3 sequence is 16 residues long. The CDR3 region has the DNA TGTGCCAGTAGTCCTGAGGACAGGGACCCCACCGGGGAGCTGTTTTTT. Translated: CASSPEDRDPTGELFF.

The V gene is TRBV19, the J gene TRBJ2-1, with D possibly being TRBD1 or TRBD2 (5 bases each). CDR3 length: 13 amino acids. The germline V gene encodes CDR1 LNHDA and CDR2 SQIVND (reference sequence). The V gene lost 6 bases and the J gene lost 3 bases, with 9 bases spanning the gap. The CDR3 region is CASRRDLYNEQFF. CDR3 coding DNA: TGTGCCAGTAGGAGGGACCTCTACAATGAGCAGTTCTTC.

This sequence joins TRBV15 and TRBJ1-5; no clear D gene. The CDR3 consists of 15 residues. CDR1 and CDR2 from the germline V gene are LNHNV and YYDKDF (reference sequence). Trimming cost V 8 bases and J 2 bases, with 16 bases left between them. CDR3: CATRTGIEGNQPQHF. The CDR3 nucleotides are TGTGCCACCCGGACGGGTATAGAAGGCAATCAGCCCCAGCATTTT.